The rows below give T cell receptor beta chains drawn from one sample of a study of blood T cell repertoires in COVID-19. Method: immunoSEQ multiplex PCR; TCRdb's copy keeps in-frame clones and lacks some. This sample has about 440,000 clones, with around 91% found just once. The specimen sequenced was PBMCs or T cells enriched from blood (not recorded which). All receptors derive from a young man who had recovered from COVID-19. Both conserved end residues are part of each CDR3. Fields, in order: D gene, clone size, V gene, CDR3 length, J gene, CDR3 DNA, CDR3 protein. A D gene is named only where the DNA matches it firmly. Clone size is stated in some rows and not others, as once, few, many or a class when expanded.

D: TRBD1
size: -
V: TRBV3-1/TRBV3-2
length: 15
J: TRBJ1-2
DNA: TGTGCCAGCAGCCTCCTAAGACAGGGGCAGTATGGCTACACCTTC
CDR3: CASSLLRQGQYGYTF

D: TRBD1
size: -
V: TRBV28
length: 15
J: TRBJ2-1
DNA: TGTGCCAGCAGCCGTCGACAGGGATCCTACAATGAGCAGTTCTTC
CDR3: CASSRRQGSYNEQFF

D: TRBD2
size: -
V: TRBV15
length: 15
J: TRBJ2-1
DNA: TGTGCCACCAGCGTCTCACTAGCGGCCTACAATGAGCAGTTCTTC
CDR3: CATSVSLAAYNEQFF

D: -
size: -
V: TRBV19
length: 15
J: TRBJ1-4
DNA: TGTGCCAGTAGCGACAGGTCCCGATGGTATGAAAAACTGTTTTTT
CDR3: CASSDRSRWYEKLFF

D: -
size: -
V: TRBV6-5
length: 14
J: TRBJ1-1
DNA: TGTGCCAGCAGTCGCACAGTCGCCAACACTGAAGCTTTCTTT
CDR3: CASSRTVANTEAFF

D: -
size: -
V: TRBV10-3
length: 13
J: TRBJ2-1
DNA: TGTGCCATCAGGCAGGGGGGCTACAATGAGCAGTTCTTC
CDR3: CAIRQGGYNEQFF

D: TRBD1
size: -
V: TRBV7-9
length: 12
J: TRBJ1-1
DNA: TGTGCCACCGGACAGGCGAACACTGAAGCTTTCTTT
CDR3: CATGQANTEAFF

D: TRBD2
size: -
V: TRBV19
length: 13
J: TRBJ2-5
DNA: TGTGCCAGTAGTATGCGGGAGGGACAGACCCAGTACTTC
CDR3: CASSMREGQTQYF

D: TRBD1
size: -
V: TRBV11-2
length: 17
J: TRBJ2-4
DNA: TGTGCCAGCAGCTCCTTAGGGCGGGACAGGTCCCAAAACATTCAGTACTTC
CDR3: CASSSLGRDRSQNIQYF

D: TRBD1
size: -
V: TRBV15
length: 13
J: TRBJ2-1
DNA: TGTGCCACCAGCAGGACAGGGAACAATGAGCAGTTCTTC
CDR3: CATSRTGNNEQFF

D: -
size: few
V: TRBV6-1
length: 10
J: TRBJ1-1
DNA: TGTGCCAGCAGTGATACCCGGGCTTTCTTT
CDR3: CASSDTRAFF

D: -
size: -
V: TRBV3-1/TRBV3-2
length: 14
J: TRBJ1-5
DNA: TGTGCCAGCAGCAGAGGACAGCCAAATCAGCCCCAGCATTTT
CDR3: CASSRGQPNQPQHF

D: -
size: -
V: TRBV28
length: 16
J: TRBJ2-7
DNA: TGTGCCAGCAGTCGCCCTGGCTCAGGAGGGCGGTACGAGCAGTACTTC
CDR3: CASSRPGSGGRYEQYF

D: -
size: -
V: TRBV4-1
length: 15
J: TRBJ2-5
DNA: TGCGCCAGCAGCCAAGTCGACCTGCGGCAGGAGACCCAGTACTTC
CDR3: CASSQVDLRQETQYF

D: -
size: -
V: TRBV12-3/TRBV12-4
length: 13
J: TRBJ1-6
DNA: TGTGCCAGCTGCCAGAACCATAATTCACCCCTCCACTTT
CDR3: CASCQNHNSPLHF

D: TRBD1
size: once
V: TRBV2
length: 15
J: TRBJ2-1
DNA: TGTGCCAGCAGTGGGGAGGGGACAGGGGCCAATGAGCAGTTCTTC
CDR3: CASSGEGTGANEQFF

D: -
size: -
V: TRBV18
length: 14
J: TRBJ1-6
DNA: TGTGCCAGCTCACGGGGGGAGAGAGATTCACCCCTCCACTTT
CDR3: CASSRGERDSPLHF

D: TRBD1
size: -
V: TRBV11-2
length: 14
J: TRBJ1-1
DNA: TGTGCCAGCAGCTCGTACAGGGGTGCGAGTGAAGCTTTCTTT
CDR3: CASSSYRGASEAFF

D: -
size: -
V: TRBV2
length: 15
J: TRBJ1-3
DNA: TGTGCCAGCAGACGAGGACAGTCCTCTGGAAACACCATATATTTT
CDR3: CASRRGQSSGNTIYF

D: -
size: -
V: TRBV20-1
length: 15
J: TRBJ1-1
DNA: TGCAGTGCTAGTGAGAGTAGGGGGATGAACACTGAAGCTTTCTTT
CDR3: CSASESRGMNTEAFF

D: -
size: -
V: TRBV28
length: 12
J: TRBJ2-7
DNA: TGTGCCAGCAGTGCCTCAGGGTTGGTGCAGTACTTC
CDR3: CASSASGLVQYF

D: TRBD1
size: -
V: TRBV11-2
length: 14
J: TRBJ1-6
DNA: TGTGCCAGCAGCATGACAGGGGGCAATTCACCCCTCCACTTT
CDR3: CASSMTGGNSPLHF

D: TRBD1
size: -
V: TRBV18
length: 13
J: TRBJ1-1
DNA: TGTGCCAGCTCACTAAGGGACAGGGGAGAAGCTTTCTTT
CDR3: CASSLRDRGEAFF

D: TRBD1
size: -
V: TRBV7-3
length: 14
J: TRBJ2-5
DNA: TGTGCCAGCAGCTTAGCAGGGGGCCAAGAGACCCAGTACTTC
CDR3: CASSLAGGQETQYF

D: -
size: once
V: TRBV6-2/TRBV6-3
length: 13
J: TRBJ1-2
DNA: TGTGCCAGCAGCCTACAGGAGAACTATGGCTACACCTTC
CDR3: CASSLQENYGYTF

D: -
size: -
V: TRBV7-9
length: 15
J: TRBJ1-6
DNA: TGTGCCAGCAGCATAGACAGTCCTTATAATTCACCCCTCCACTTT
CDR3: CASSIDSPYNSPLHF

D: TRBD1
size: -
V: TRBV28
length: 12
J: TRBJ1-2
DNA: TGTGCCAGCAGTCGACAGGGGAATGGCTACACCTTC
CDR3: CASSRQGNGYTF

D: -
size: -
V: TRBV6-5
length: 15
J: TRBJ1-5
DNA: TGTGCCAGCAGGCTGACAGTGTTTAGCAATCAGCCCCAGCATTTT
CDR3: CASRLTVFSNQPQHF

D: TRBD1
size: -
V: TRBV7-2
length: 15
J: TRBJ2-7
DNA: TGTGCCAGCAGCCCGGACAGGGGAACTTTCAACGAGCAGTACTTC
CDR3: CASSPDRGTFNEQYF

D: -
size: -
V: TRBV6-2/TRBV6-3
length: 15
J: TRBJ1-5
DNA: TGTGCCAGCAGTTACGGTCGGTCTAGCAATCAGCCCCAGCATTTT
CDR3: CASSYGRSSNQPQHF

D: -
size: -
V: TRBV6-1
length: 14
J: TRBJ2-5
DNA: TGTGCCAGCAGTGAAGCTAGCGGCCAAGAGACCCAGTACTTC
CDR3: CASSEASGQETQYF

D: -
size: -
V: TRBV19
length: 12
J: TRBJ1-4
DNA: TGTGCCAGTAGGCACAGGGCTGAAAAACTGTTTTTT
CDR3: CASRHRAEKLFF

D: TRBD2
size: -
V: TRBV24-1
length: 16
J: TRBJ2-1
DNA: TGTGCCACCAGTGATCGCCTAGCGGGAGCGGACAATGAGCAGTTCTTC
CDR3: CATSDRLAGADNEQFF

D: -
size: -
V: TRBV5-1
length: 16
J: TRBJ1-4
DNA: TGCGCCAGCAGCTTGCAAGGACAGCTTAATAATGAAAAACTGTTTTTT
CDR3: CASSLQGQLNNEKLFF

D: -
size: few
V: TRBV25-1
length: 11
J: TRBJ1-1
DNA: TGTGCCAGCAGCCGTCCCCCTGAAGCTTTCTTT
CDR3: CASSRPPEAFF

D: TRBD2
size: -
V: TRBV5-6
length: 17
J: TRBJ2-1
DNA: TGTGCCAGCAGCTCCTCTGGGAGGGAATTCTCCTACAATGAGCAGTTCTTC
CDR3: CASSSSGREFSYNEQFF

D: TRBD1
size: -
V: TRBV7-8
length: 16
J: TRBJ1-2
DNA: TGTGCCAGCAGCCCAATTTTAGGACAGGGCCTCTATGGCTACACCTTC
CDR3: CASSPILGQGLYGYTF

D: -
size: few
V: TRBV4-1
length: 16
J: TRBJ1-6
DNA: TGCGCCAGCAGCCAAGATCCGGACGGGGATTATTCACCCCTCCACTTT
CDR3: CASSQDPDGDYSPLHF

D: TRBD1
size: -
V: TRBV6-4
length: 15
J: TRBJ1-5
DNA: TGTGCCAGCAGTCCAACAGGGGGACACGGACAGCCCCAGCATTTT
CDR3: CASSPTGGHGQPQHF

D: TRBD1
size: -
V: TRBV5-1
length: 15
J: TRBJ1-4
DNA: TGCGCCAGCAGATCACAGGGGGCTTGGGATGAAAAACTGTTTTTT
CDR3: CASRSQGAWDEKLFF

D: -
size: -
V: TRBV2
length: 15
J: TRBJ2-2
DNA: TGTGCCAGCAGGATGCTTAGGGGGCGGGGCGGGGAGCTGTTTTTT
CDR3: CASRMLRGRGGELFF

D: -
size: few
V: TRBV12-5
length: 16
J: TRBJ1-2
DNA: TGTGCTAGTGGTTTGGTACCCGGGGGGAGTTTCTATGGCTACACCTTC
CDR3: CASGLVPGGSFYGYTF

D: -
size: -
V: TRBV28
length: 15
J: TRBJ2-7
DNA: TGTGCCAGCAGTCCCCCCATACAGGGTTCCTACGAGCAGTACTTC
CDR3: CASSPPIQGSYEQYF

D: -
size: few
V: TRBV29-1
length: 13
J: TRBJ1-3
DNA: TGCAGCGCAAGGGGGAGCTGGCGAAACACCATATATTTT
CDR3: CSARGSWRNTIYF

D: -
size: -
V: TRBV5-5
length: 16
J: TRBJ1-2
DNA: TGTGCCAGCAGCCAGCTGGCTAGTGTCTTCGACTATGGCTACACCTTC
CDR3: CASSQLASVFDYGYTF

D: TRBD1
size: -
V: TRBV19
length: 15
J: TRBJ2-3
DNA: TGTGCCAGTAGTATAGGCGACAGGGTTGGAAATACGCAGTATTTT
CDR3: CASSIGDRVGNTQYF

D: -
size: -
V: TRBV27
length: 14
J: TRBJ1-5
DNA: TGTGCCAGCAGTATAGGGGCCAGCAATCAGCCCCAGCATTTT
CDR3: CASSIGASNQPQHF

D: TRBD2
size: -
V: TRBV29-1
length: 14
J: TRBJ2-5
DNA: TGCAGCGTCGCCCTGGGAGGGATACAAGAGACCCAGTACTTC
CDR3: CSVALGGIQETQYF

D: TRBD1
size: -
V: TRBV5-8
length: 14
J: TRBJ1-6
DNA: TGTGCCAGCAGCCCGACAGGGGGGGGTTCACCCCTCCACTTT
CDR3: CASSPTGGGSPLHF

D: -
size: -
V: TRBV9
length: 13
J: TRBJ1-1
DNA: TGTGCCAGCAGCGTTGGGGTAGCGGATGAAGCTTTCTTT
CDR3: CASSVGVADEAFF

D: -
size: -
V: TRBV12-3/TRBV12-4
length: 11
J: TRBJ2-7
DNA: TGTGCCAGCAGTTCCCTGTACGAGCAGTACTTC
CDR3: CASSSLYEQYF

D: -
size: -
V: TRBV19
length: 14
J: TRBJ1-5
DNA: TGTGCCAGTAGTATCTACAGGAGCAATCAGCCCCAGCATTTT
CDR3: CASSIYRSNQPQHF

D: -
size: -
V: TRBV28
length: 12
J: TRBJ2-7
DNA: TGTGCCAGCAGTAGACTAGCCTACGAGCAGTACTTC
CDR3: CASSRLAYEQYF

D: -
size: -
V: TRBV28
length: 14
J: TRBJ2-2
DNA: TGTGCCAGCAGGATCGTGGGCGTCACCGGGGAGCTGTTTTTT
CDR3: CASRIVGVTGELFF

D: -
size: -
V: TRBV6-5
length: 14
J: TRBJ2-1
DNA: TGTGCCAGCAGCGCACCTACCTCCTACAATGAGCAGTTCTTC
CDR3: CASSAPTSYNEQFF

D: -
size: -
V: TRBV25-1
length: 18
J: TRBJ2-3
DNA: TGTGCCAGCAGTCACACCTTGGGTGGGGGCGCGAGAACAGATACGCAGTATTTT
CDR3: CASSHTLGGGARTDTQYF

D: TRBD1
size: -
V: TRBV19
length: 15
J: TRBJ1-6
DNA: TGTGCCAGTAGTATTCGGACAGGGTATAATTCACCCCTCCACTTT
CDR3: CASSIRTGYNSPLHF

D: -
size: -
V: TRBV25-1
length: 15
J: TRBJ1-6
DNA: TGTGCCAGCAGTGAGTCGCGGAGCTCTAATTCACCCCTCCACTTT
CDR3: CASSESRSSNSPLHF